A selection of T cell receptor beta chains follows, all from one sample in a study of cytotoxic CD8 clonotypes in ibrutinib-treated CLL. Some clones are missing from TCRdb's copy, which holds only in-frame ones; the method was immunoSEQ multiplex PCR. The table lists over 110,000 clones, approximately 90% of them singletons. The sample in question was PBMCs, obtained after 12 months of ibrutinib treatment. The receptor set was obtained from a human donor with chronic lymphocytic leukemia. The CDR3 runs from the conserved cysteine through the conserved F or W. The D gene is left open where the match is weak. Clone sizes are given selectively: once, few, many, or a class where the clone is expanded.

TRBD2,TRBV5-1,TRBJ2-5,.,TGCGCCAGCAGCTTGAGCGGGAGCGAGACCCAGTACTTC,CASSLSGSETQYF
.,TRBV27,TRBJ2-1,once,.,CASSSSTGEMDEQFF
.,TRBV28,TRBJ2-7,.,TGTGCCAGCAGTGGCGGACAGGAGGGAACCTACGAGCAGTACTTC,CASSGGQEGTYEQYF
TRBD1,TRBV27,TRBJ1-2,.,TGTGCCAGCAGTCCGAATGGACAGGGAGTAGGATATGGCTACACCTTC,CASSPNGQGVGYGYTF
.,TRBV7-2,TRBJ2-5,few,TGTGCCAGCAGCCGCCAAGAGACCCAGTACTTC,CASSRQETQYF
.,TRBV27,TRBJ2-5,.,TGTGCCAGCAGCCCTAATGGGTACCAAGAGACCCAGTACTTC,CASSPNGYQETQYF
.,TRBV28,TRBJ2-5,.,TGTGCCAGCAGTTTGGAGGGGGCCAGTGGGGAGACCCAGTACTTC,CASSLEGASGETQYF
.,TRBV4-2,TRBJ2-1,.,TGTGCCAGCAGCCAAGATTCTGGTGGAAATGAGCAGTTCTTC,CASSQDSGGNEQFF
.,TRBV29-1,TRBJ2-1,.,TGCAGCGTTGAACGGGGACGTGCCTACAATGAGCAGTTCTTC,CSVERGRAYNEQFF
.,TRBV27,TRBJ1-2,.,TGTGCCAGCAGACGGAAGGCACCGGGCTATGGCTACACCTTC,CASRRKAPGYGYTF
.,TRBV7-9,TRBJ1-2,.,TGTGCCAGCAGCAGGGACACCTATAACTATGGCTACACCTTC,CASSRDTYNYGYTF
.,TRBV27,TRBJ2-7,.,TGTGCCAGCAGTGGTGACAGGACCTACGAGCAGTACTTC,CASSGDRTYEQYF
TRBD1,TRBV9,TRBJ1-4,few,TGTGCCAGCAGCGCCGGGACAGGGAGTGAAAAACTGTTTTTT,CASSAGTGSEKLFF
TRBD2,TRBV19,TRBJ2-1,.,TGTGCCAGTAGTACCGACCTAACTAGCGGCTGGAACAATGAGCAGTTCTTC,CASSTDLTSGWNNEQFF
.,TRBV9,TRBJ2-7,.,TGTGCCAGCAGCGTGGGGGACCTCTACGAGCAGTACTTC,CASSVGDLYEQYF
TRBD1,TRBV5-1,TRBJ2-7,.,TGCGCCAGCAGCTTGACAGGGGAAAACGAGCAGTACTTC,CASSLTGENEQYF
.,TRBV7-9,TRBJ2-4,.,TGTGCCAGCAGCTTAGCAGGTCAGGGTCATAGCATTCAGTACTTC,CASSLAGQGHSIQYF
TRBD2,TRBV7-3,TRBJ2-1,once,TGTGCCAGCAGTCCCACTAGCGGCACCTACAATGAGCAGTTCTTC,CASSPTSGTYNEQFF
TRBD2,TRBV4-1,TRBJ2-7,.,TGCGCCAGCAGCCAAGATATTTGGGAGGGGATGACCTACGAGCAGTACTTC,CASSQDIWEGMTYEQYF
.,TRBV13,TRBJ2-7,.,TGTGCCAGCGACCTAAGGAGGGGGGGCCACGAGCAGTACTTC,CASDLRRGGHEQYF
.,TRBV20-1,TRBJ2-5,.,TGCAGTGTAGTTGCGAAAGAGACCCAGTACTTC,CSVVAKETQYF
.,TRBV5-1,TRBJ2-7,.,TGCGCCAGCCGCCTCTCTTACGAGCAGTACTTC,CASRLSYEQYF
TRBD2,TRBV27,TRBJ2-5,.,TGTGCCAGCAGTTTCCAGGGAGGGCAAGAGACCCAGTACTTC,CASSFQGGQETQYF
.,TRBV10-1,TRBJ1-5,once,TGCGCCCGACTAGTGGGGGGCAATAGCAATCAGCCCCAGCATTTT,CARLVGGNSNQPQHF
.,TRBV7-6,TRBJ2-7,.,TGTGCCAGCAGCTTAGCCAGCCAAACACCTTACGAGCAGTACTTC,CASSLASQTPYEQYF
.,TRBV7-2,TRBJ1-1,.,TGTGCCAGCAGCTTACTAGGTAGGAACACTGAAGCTTTCTTT,CASSLLGRNTEAFF
.,TRBV28,TRBJ2-7,.,TGTGCCAGCAGTTTAGTTTTCGGGCCGGGGCGCGAGCAGTACTTC,CASSLVFGPGREQYF
.,TRBV19,TRBJ2-7,.,TGTGCCAGTAGCGCAGGGCTGTCCTACGAGCAGTACTTC,CASSAGLSYEQYF
TRBD1,TRBV6-5,TRBJ2-7,.,TGTGCCAGCAGTTACGTCCCGGACAGGGATTACGAGCAGTACTTC,CASSYVPDRDYEQYF
TRBD2,TRBV7-6,TRBJ2-3,.,TGTGCCAGCAGCCCCCCTTTCGCGGGAGGGCTGACAGATACGCAGTATTTT,CASSPPFAGGLTDTQYF
.,TRBV28,TRBJ1-4,.,TGTGCCAGCAGTAAGGGGTCAACTAATGAAAAACTGTTTTTT,CASSKGSTNEKLFF
TRBD2,TRBV14,TRBJ2-7,once,TGTGCCAGCAGCCTGGGGCAGGGAGGGAGCTACGAGCAGTACTTC,CASSLGQGGSYEQYF